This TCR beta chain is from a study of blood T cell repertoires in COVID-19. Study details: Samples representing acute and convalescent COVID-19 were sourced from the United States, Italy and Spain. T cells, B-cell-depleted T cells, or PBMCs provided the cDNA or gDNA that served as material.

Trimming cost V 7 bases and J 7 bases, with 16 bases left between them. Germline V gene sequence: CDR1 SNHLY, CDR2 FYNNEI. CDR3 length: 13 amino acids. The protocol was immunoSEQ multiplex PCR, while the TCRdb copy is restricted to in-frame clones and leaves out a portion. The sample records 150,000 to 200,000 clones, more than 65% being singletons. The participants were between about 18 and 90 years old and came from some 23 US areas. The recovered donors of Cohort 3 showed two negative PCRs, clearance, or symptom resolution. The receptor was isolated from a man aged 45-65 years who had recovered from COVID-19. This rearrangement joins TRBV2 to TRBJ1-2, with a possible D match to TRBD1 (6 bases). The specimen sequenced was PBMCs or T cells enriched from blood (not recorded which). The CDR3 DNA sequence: TGTGCCAGCACTCTGGGCAGGGGCTCTGGCTACACCTTC. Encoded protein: CASTLGRGSGYTF. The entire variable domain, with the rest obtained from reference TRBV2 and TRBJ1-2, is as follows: EPEVTQTPSHQVTQMGQEVILRCVPISNHLYFYWYRQILGQKVEFLVSFYNNEISEKSEIFDDQFSVERPDGSNFTLKIRSTKLEDSAMYFCASTLGRGSGYTFGSGTRLTVV.